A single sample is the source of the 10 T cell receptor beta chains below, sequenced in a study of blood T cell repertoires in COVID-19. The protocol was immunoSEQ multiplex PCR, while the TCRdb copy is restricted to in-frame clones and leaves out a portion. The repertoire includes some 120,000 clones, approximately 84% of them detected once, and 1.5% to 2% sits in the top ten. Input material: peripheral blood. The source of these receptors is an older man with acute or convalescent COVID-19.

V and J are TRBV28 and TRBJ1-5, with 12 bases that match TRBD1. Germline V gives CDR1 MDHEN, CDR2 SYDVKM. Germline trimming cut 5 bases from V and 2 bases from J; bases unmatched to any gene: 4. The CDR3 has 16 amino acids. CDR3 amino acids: CASSGDRGLGNQPQHF. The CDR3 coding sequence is TGTGCCAGCAGTGGGGACAGGGGGCTAGGCAATCAGCCCCAGCATTTT.

The CDR3 is CASSLPSGVYNEQFF. Here the CDR3 DNA reads TGTGCCAGCAGTTTGCCCAGTGGAGTATACAATGAGCAGTTCTTC. V and J are TRBV28 and TRBJ2-1; unclear D gene. Germline CDR1 MDHEN, CDR2 SYDVKM. The CDR3 spans 15 residues. With 3 bases removed from V and 4 bases from J, the gap between germline ends came to 13 bases. The full variable domain, its missing parts supplied by reference TRBV28 and TRBJ2-1, is DVKVTQSSRYLVKRTGEKVFLECVQDMDHENMFWYRQDPGLGLRLIYFSYDVKMKEKGDIPEGYSVSREKKERFSLILESASTNQTSMYLCASSLPSGVYNEQFFGPGTRLTVL.

This CDR3 reads CASSSYRGTGEYF. In DNA, the CDR3 is TGTGCCAGCAGTTCCTATAGGGGGACAGGGGAGTACTTC. The chain links TRBV12-3 or TRBV12-4 to TRBJ2-7; 10 nucleotides align to TRBD1. The CDR3 is made up of 13 amino acids. V lost 4 bases and J lost 11; bases outside the gene matches: 8.

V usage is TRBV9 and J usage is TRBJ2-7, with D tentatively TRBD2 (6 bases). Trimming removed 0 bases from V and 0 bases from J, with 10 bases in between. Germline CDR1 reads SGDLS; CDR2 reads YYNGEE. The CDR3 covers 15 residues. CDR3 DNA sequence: TGTGCCAGCAGCGTAGCTACGGAGGGCTCCTACGAGCAGTACTTC. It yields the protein CASSVATEGSYEQYF.

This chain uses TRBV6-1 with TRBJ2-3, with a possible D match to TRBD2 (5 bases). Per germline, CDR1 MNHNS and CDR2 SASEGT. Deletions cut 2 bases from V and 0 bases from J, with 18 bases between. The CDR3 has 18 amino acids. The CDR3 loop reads CASSERTATDTSTDTQYF. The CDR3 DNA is TGTGCCAGCAGTGAAAGGACTGCCACAGACACAAGCACAGATACGCAGTATTTT.

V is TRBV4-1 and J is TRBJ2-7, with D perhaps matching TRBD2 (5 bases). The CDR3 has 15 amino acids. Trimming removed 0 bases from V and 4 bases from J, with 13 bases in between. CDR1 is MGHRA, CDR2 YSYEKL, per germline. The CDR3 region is CASSQDSGFTYEQYF. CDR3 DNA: TGCGCCAGCAGCCAAGATTCGGGGTTCACTTACGAGCAGTACTTC.

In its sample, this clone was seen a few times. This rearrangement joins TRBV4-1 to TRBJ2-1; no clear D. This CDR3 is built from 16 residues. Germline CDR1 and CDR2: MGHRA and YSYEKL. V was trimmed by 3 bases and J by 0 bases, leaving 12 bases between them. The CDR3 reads CASSHLDIISYNEQFF. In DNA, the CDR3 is TGCGCCAGCAGCCATCTCGACATTATCTCCTACAATGAGCAGTTCTTC.

The CDR3 region is CASEGSSAGELFF. The CDR3 bases are TGTGCCAGCGAGGGCTCGAGTGCCGGGGAGCTGTTTTTT. This chain links TRBV6-5 with TRBJ2-2, with D perhaps TRBD2 (5 bases). The CDR3 is 13 residues long. Between the trimmed V and J ends, which lost 8 bases and 6 bases, there was a span of 13 bases. Germline values: CDR1 MNHEY, CDR2 SVGAGI.

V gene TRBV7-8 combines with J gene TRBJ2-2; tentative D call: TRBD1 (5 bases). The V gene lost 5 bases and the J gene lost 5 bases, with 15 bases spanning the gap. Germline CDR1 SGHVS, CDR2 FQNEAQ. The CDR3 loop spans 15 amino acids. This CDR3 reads CASSIRDRGTGELFF. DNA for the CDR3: TGTGCCAGCAGCATCAGGGATAGAGGAACCGGGGAGCTGTTTTTT. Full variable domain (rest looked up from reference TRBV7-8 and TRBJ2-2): GAGVSQSPRYKVAKRGQDVALRCDPISGHVSLFWYQQALGQGPEFLTYFQNEAQLDKSGLPSDRFFAERPEGSVSTLKIQRTQQEDSAVYLCASSIRDRGTGELFFGEGSRLTVL.

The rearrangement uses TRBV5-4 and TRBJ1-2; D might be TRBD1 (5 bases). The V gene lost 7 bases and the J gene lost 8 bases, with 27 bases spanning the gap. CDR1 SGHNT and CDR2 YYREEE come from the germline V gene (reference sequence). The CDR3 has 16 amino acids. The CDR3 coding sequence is TGTGCCAGCGCTGTGGCCGGGACTTCTCGTAAAGAGGGCTACACCTTC. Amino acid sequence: CASAVAGTSRKEGYTF.